This TCR beta chain was documented in a study of shared clonotypes between healthy human individuals. Notes on the study in general: Clonotypes that were shared across several donors made up about 4.5% of naive CD4 clonotypes. Sorted-subset sequencing, rarefaction showed, was incomplete despite large depth.

The CDR3 length is 10 residues. CDR1 SNHLY and CDR2 FYNNEI come from the germline V gene. V was cut by 10 bases and J by 2 bases, with 6 bases left in between. Assay: immunoSEQ multiplex PCR; the TCRdb copy retains only in-frame clones and omits some. The sample lists over 800,000 clones; about 92% were seen once. Naive CD8 isolation took CD45RO-negative cells positively selected for CCR7 and excluded terminally differentiated effector memory CD45RA+ cells. Each donor was a Caucasian adult residing in Nashville, Tennessee. Details on this clone: The antigen is not known.

The origin of this receptor is a man younger than 45 in good health. V is TRBV2 and J is TRBJ2-7; no clear D gene. Source material: naive CD8+ T cells sorted from blood. DNA for the CDR3: TGTGCCACCTCAACCTACGAGCAGTACTTC. This gives the protein CATSTYEQYF.